The rows below give T cell receptor beta chains drawn from one sample of a study of vaccination effects on CD4 cells after COVID-19. Antigens for these TCRs are unknown. Sequenced by immunoSEQ multiplex PCR; TCRdb stores in-frame clones only, minus some. The sample includes tens of thousands of clones, just under 75% of them seen just once. The specimen comprised CD4+ T cells from PBMCs cultured with HCoV-229E spike peptides, sampled after COVID-19 vaccination. These TCRs come from a human donor who received a COVID-19 vaccine. Each CDR3 is given with its conserved first and last residue. Fields, in order: V gene, J gene, clone size, D gene, CDR3 protein, CDR3 DNA. A D gene is named only where the DNA matches it firmly. Clone size is shown for a subset of rows, as once, few, many or a class of expanded clone.

>TRBV21-1|TRBJ1-1|NA|NA
CASSRQDYTEAFF
TGTGCCAGCAGCAGACAGGACTACACTGAAGCTTTCTTT
>TRBV18|TRBJ1-4|NA|NA
CASSPAASGSVTNEKLFF
TGTGCCAGCTCACCCGCGGCTTCAGGGAGTGTAACTAATGAAAAACTGTTTTTT
>TRBV6-5|TRBJ1-3|NA|NA
CAAHRGSGNTIYF
TGTGCCGCTCATCGGGGGTCAGGAAACACCATATATTTT
>TRBV6-5|TRBJ1-3|NA|NA
CASRTTGSSGNTIYF
TGTGCCAGCAGAACGACGGGGAGCTCTGGAAACACCATATATTTT
>TRBV3-1/TRBV3-2|TRBJ2-3|NA|NA
CASSHLRGAGTDTQYF
TGTGCCAGCAGCCACCTCCGGGGGGCGGGCACAGATACGCAGTATTTT
>TRBV4-1|TRBJ1-5|NA|TRBD1
CASSQDGPGQGNQPQHF
TGCGCCAGCAGCCAAGATGGGCCGGGACAGGGTAATCAGCCCCAGCATTTT
>TRBV19|TRBJ2-7|NA|TRBD1
CASSMTGNEQYF
TGTGCCAGTAGTATGACAGGGAACGAGCAGTACTTC
>TRBV2|TRBJ2-3|NA|NA
CASRAVPTQYF
TGTGCCAGCAGAGCCGTCCCTACGCAGTATTTT
>TRBV18|TRBJ1-2|NA|NA
CASSPSSTGGDYGYTF
TGTGCCAGCTCACCATCCTCGACAGGCGGCGACTATGGCTACACCTTC
>TRBV5-4|TRBJ1-5|NA|NA
CASRPRDSNQPQHF
TGTGCCAGCAGGCCCAGGGATAGCAATCAGCCCCAGCATTTT
>TRBV7-9|TRBJ2-2|NA|NA
CASSLNPNTGELFF
TGTGCCAGCAGCCTAAACCCGAACACCGGGGAGCTGTTTTTT
>TRBV19|TRBJ1-1|NA|NA
CASSTRARVDTEAFF
TGTGCCAGTAGTACCCGCGCCAGGGTTGACACTGAAGCTTTCTTT
>TRBV2|TRBJ1-2|NA|NA
CASSEPNRIGDYGYTF
TGTGCCAGCAGTGAACCAAACAGGATAGGGGACTATGGCTACACCTTC
>TRBV3-1/TRBV3-2|TRBJ1-1|few|NA
CARGEAFF
TGTGCCAGGGGTGAGGCTTTCTTT
>TRBV24-1|TRBJ2-5|NA|NA
CATSAQETQYF
TGTGCCACCAGTGCCCAAGAGACCCAGTACTTC
>TRBV3-1/TRBV3-2|TRBJ1-2|once|NA
CASSQDLTRSRGYTF
TGTGCCAGCAGCCAAGATCTGACCCGGTCTAGGGGCTACACCTTC
>TRBV3-1/TRBV3-2|TRBJ1-6|NA|NA
CASSQVRGGSPLHF
TGTGCCAGCAGCCAAGTCAGGGGAGGCTCACCCCTCCACTTT
>TRBV7-2|TRBJ2-1|NA|TRBD2
CASSTRLAGPLNEQFF
TGTGCCAGCAGCACCCGACTAGCGGGGCCCTTGAATGAGCAGTTCTTC
>TRBV7-9|TRBJ2-7|NA|TRBD2
CASSRGLAGGSSYEQYF
TGTGCCAGCAGCCGGGGACTAGCGGGGGGAAGCTCCTACGAGCAGTACTTC
>TRBV5-6|TRBJ2-7|few|NA
CASSLPPSYEQYF
TGTGCCAGCAGCCTTCCACCCTCCTACGAGCAGTACTTC
>TRBV10-3|TRBJ2-7|NA|TRBD1
CAIRGTGSSYEQYF
TGTGCCATCAGGGGGACAGGGAGCTCCTACGAGCAGTACTTC
>TRBV10-1|TRBJ2-3|NA|NA
CASRENYITDTQYF
TGCGCCAGCCGGGAGAACTATATCACAGATACGCAGTATTTT
>TRBV19|TRBJ1-2|NA|NA
CASTEDSAILYGYTF
TGTGCCAGTACCGAGGACAGCGCTATCCTCTATGGCTACACCTTC
>TRBV6-5|TRBJ2-7|few|NA
CASSYFFGQPSYEQYF
TGTGCCAGCAGTTACTTCTTCGGACAGCCTTCCTACGAGCAGTACTTC
>TRBV7-2|TRBJ2-5|NA|NA
CASSLVEETQYF
TGTGCCAGCAGCTTAGTTGAGGAGACCCAGTACTTC
>TRBV2|TRBJ2-3|NA|NA
CASIVSYADTQYF
TGTGCCAGCATCGTTAGCTACGCAGATACGCAGTATTTT
>TRBV19|TRBJ1-1|NA|NA
CASRRDGNTEAFF
TGTGCCAGTAGACGGGACGGCAACACTGAAGCTTTCTTT
>TRBV27|TRBJ2-7|NA|NA
CASSQPRGTRDEQYF
TGTGCCAGCAGTCAACCTAGGGGGACTCGCGACGAGCAGTACTTC
>TRBV28|TRBJ1-1|once|NA
CASRSVQWAFF
TGTGCCAGCAGGTCAGTCCAGTGGGCTTTCTTT
>TRBV29-1|TRBJ1-2|NA|NA
CSVEYVRNYGYTF
TGCAGCGTTGAATACGTCAGAAACTATGGCTACACCTTC
>TRBV7-8|TRBJ1-1|NA|NA
CASSFLGFVNTEAFF
TGTGCCAGCAGCTTCCTGGGTTTTGTGAACACTGAAGCTTTCTTT